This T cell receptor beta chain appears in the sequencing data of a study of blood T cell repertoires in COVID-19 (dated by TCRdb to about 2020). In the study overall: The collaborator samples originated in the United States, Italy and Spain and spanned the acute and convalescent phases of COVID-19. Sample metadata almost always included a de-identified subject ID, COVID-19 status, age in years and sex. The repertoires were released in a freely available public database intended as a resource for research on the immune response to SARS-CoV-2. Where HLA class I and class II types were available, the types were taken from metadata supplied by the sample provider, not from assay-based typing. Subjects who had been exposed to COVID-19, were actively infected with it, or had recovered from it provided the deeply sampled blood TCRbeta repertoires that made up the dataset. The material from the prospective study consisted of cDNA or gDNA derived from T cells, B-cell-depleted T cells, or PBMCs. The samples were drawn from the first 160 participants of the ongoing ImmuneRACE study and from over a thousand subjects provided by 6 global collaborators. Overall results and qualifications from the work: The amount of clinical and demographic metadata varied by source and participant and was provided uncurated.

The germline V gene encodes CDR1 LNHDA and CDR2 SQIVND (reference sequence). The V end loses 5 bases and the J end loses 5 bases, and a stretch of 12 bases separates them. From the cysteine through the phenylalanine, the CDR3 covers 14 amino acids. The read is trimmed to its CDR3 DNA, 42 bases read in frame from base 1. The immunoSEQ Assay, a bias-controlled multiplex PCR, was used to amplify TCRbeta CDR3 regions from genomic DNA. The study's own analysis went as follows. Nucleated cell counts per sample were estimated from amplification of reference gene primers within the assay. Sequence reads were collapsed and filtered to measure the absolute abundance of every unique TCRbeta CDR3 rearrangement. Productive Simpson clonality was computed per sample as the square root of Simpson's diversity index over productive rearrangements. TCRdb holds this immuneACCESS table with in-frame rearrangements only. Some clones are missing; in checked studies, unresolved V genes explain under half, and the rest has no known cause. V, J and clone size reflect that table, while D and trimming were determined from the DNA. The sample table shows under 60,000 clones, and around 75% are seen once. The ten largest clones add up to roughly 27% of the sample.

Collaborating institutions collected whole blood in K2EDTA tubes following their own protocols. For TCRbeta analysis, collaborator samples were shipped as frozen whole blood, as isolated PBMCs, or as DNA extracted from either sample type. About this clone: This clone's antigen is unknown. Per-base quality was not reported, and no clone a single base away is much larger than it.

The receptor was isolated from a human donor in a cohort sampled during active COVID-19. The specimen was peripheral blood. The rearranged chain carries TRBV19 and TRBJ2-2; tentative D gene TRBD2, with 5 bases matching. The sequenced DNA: TGTGCCAGTAGTCCCACCAGAGGGACCGGGGAGCTGTTTTTT. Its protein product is CASSPTRGTGELFF.